This TCR beta chain was sequenced during a study of blood T cell repertoires in COVID-19. About the research overall: Donors in the United States, Italy and Spain gave samples during acute or convalescent COVID-19.

Looked up from germline, CDR1 is MNHEY and CDR2 is SMNVEV (reference sequence). The CDR3 spans 13 residues. Method: immunoSEQ multiplex PCR; TCRdb's copy keeps in-frame clones and lacks some. The table includes about 280,000 clones, roughly 90% detected once. Concerning this clone itself: One junction end does not reproduce the germline sequence, and a read error may be involved.

Material: peripheral blood. This rearrangement joins TRBV27 to TRBJ1-2; D is ambiguous. This receptor was identified in a man younger than 35 with active or convalescent COVID-19. CDR3 sequence: CASSLLGTDGHTF. In nucleotides, the CDR3 is TGTGCCAGCAGTTTATTGGGTACAGATGGCCACACCTTC.